This T cell receptor (beta chain) originates from a study of Ad26.COV2.S vaccination and SARS-CoV-2 variants. Germline CDR1 SGDLS, CDR2 YYNGEE. V gave up 4 bases and J gave up 2 bases; unmatched junction bases: 7. CDR3 length equals 16 residues. This table comes from immunoSEQ multiplex PCR, and its TCRdb copy is limited to in-frame clones, with some not included. The sample has about 480,000 clones; roughly 87% are singletons. Regarding treatment: around 19 received Ad26.COV2.S at low or high dose, single or two shots; a few received placebo; per-sample allocation not given. Specimen acquisition occurred on day 63 following the initial vaccine or placebo injection.

The material sequenced was peripheral blood, taken in a trial of Ad26.COV2.S vaccine versus placebo. The chain combines TRBV9 with TRBJ2-3; 10 nucleotides match TRBD2. The receptor's source is a person between 18 and 60 years old who received the Ad26.COV2.S COVID-19 vaccine or a placebo. The CDR3 DNA reads TGTGCCAGCAGCATTCTAGCGGGAGCTTTCACAGATACGCAGTATTTT. This translates into CASSILAGAFTDTQYF.